The T cell receptor (beta chain) described here comes from a study of Graves' ophthalmopathy and Graves' hyperthyroidism. Germline CDR1 is MGHDK and CDR2 is SYGVNS. The V gene lost 2 bases and the J gene lost 0 bases, with 8 bases spanning the gap. This CDR3 region has 15 residues. Amplification of the TCR beta CDR3 regions used RNA transcripts (as template). HTBI primers primed a first-round RT-PCR, and a second-round multiplex PCR followed. TCRdb used MiXCR to reprocess the multiplex PCR reads, holding one entry per CDR3 protein. The sample lists some 380,000 distinct CDR3 sequences; 15% were seen once. The PBMCs used were ones drawn from 7.5 to 10 ml of fresh peripheral blood. This clonotype was seen many times.

The rearrangement links TRBV25-1 to TRBJ1-3, with D possibly being TRBD1 (5 bases). The sample taken for sequencing was peripheral blood. This clonotype was sampled from a woman between 18 and 29 years old with stable Graves' hyperthyroidism. This CDR3 is CASSETGPSGNTIYF. For the CDR3, the DNA is TGTGCCAGCAGTGAAACGGGACCCTCTGGAAACACCATATATTTT.